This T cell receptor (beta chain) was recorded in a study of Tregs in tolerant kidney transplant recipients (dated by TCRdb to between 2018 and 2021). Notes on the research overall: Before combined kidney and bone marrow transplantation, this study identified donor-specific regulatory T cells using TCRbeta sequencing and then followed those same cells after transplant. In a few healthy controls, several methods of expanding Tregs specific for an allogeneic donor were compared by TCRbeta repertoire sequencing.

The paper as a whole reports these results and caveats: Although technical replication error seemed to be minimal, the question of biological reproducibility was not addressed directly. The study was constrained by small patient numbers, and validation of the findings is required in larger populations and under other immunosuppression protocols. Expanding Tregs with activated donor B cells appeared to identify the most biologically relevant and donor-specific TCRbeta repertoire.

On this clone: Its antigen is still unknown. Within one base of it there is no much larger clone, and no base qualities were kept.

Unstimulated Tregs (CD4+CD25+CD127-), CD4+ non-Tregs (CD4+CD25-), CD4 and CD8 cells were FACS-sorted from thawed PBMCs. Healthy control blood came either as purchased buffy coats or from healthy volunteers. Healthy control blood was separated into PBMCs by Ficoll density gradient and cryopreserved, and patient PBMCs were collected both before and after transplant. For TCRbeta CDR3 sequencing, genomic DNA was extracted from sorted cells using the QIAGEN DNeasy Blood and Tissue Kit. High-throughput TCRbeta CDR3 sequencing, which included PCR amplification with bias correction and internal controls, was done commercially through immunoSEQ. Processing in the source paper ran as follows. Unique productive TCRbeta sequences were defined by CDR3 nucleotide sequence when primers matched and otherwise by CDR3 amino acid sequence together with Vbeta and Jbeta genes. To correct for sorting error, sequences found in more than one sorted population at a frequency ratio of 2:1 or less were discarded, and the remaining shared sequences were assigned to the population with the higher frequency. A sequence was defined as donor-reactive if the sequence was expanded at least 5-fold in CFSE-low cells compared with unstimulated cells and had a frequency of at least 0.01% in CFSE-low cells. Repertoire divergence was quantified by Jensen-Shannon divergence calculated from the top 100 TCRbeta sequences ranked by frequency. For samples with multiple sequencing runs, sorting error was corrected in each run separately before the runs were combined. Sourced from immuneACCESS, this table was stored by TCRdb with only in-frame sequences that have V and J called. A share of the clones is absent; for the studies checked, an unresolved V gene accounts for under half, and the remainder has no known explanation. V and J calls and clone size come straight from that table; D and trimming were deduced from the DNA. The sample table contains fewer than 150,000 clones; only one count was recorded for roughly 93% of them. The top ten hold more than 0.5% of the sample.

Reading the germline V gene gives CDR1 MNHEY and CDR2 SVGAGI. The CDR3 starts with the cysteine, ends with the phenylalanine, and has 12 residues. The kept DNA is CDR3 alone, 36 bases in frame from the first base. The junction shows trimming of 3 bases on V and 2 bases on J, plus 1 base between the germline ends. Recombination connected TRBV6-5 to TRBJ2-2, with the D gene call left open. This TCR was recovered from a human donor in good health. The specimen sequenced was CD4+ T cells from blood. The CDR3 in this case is CASSYNTGELFF. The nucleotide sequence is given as TGTGCCAGCAGTTATAACACCGGGGAGCTGTTTTTT.